Presented here are 32 T cell receptor beta chains from one specimen sequenced in a study of cytomegalovirus exposure and HLA in healthy donors. The primer mix had 60 Vbeta and 13 Jbeta primers. The assay was immunoSEQ multiplex PCR, and TCRdb's table has in-frame clones only and misses some. The data show around 130,000 clones, roughly 69% seen once. Sequenced material: PBMCs. These receptors were collected from a human donor in good health.

CDR3 region: CASSGGLLADTQETQYF. CDR3 sequence (DNA): TGCGCCAGCAGCGGGGGGTTACTAGCGGATACCCAAGAGACCCAGTACTTC. The chain has TRBV5-1 and TRBJ2-5; 8 bases are shared with TRBD2. Per the germline V gene, CDR1 is SGHRS and CDR2 is YFSETQ. The CDR3 is 17 residues long. J lost 1 base, V lost 4 bases, and 12 bases had no gene match.

This clone was picked up a small number of times. This chain joins TRBV28 and TRBJ2-1, with D unresolved. The CDR3 loop spans 12 amino acids. The V end lost 4 bases, the J end lost 8 bases, and 9 bases lay between the germline ends. Germline loops: CDR1 MDHEN, CDR2 SYDVKM. CDR3 DNA sequence: TGTGCCAGCAGTTCCCCCCCCGATGAGCAGTTCTTC. Its protein is CASSSPPDEQFF.

The rearrangement links TRBV7-9 to TRBJ1-4; tentatively, D is TRBD1 (6 bases). Germline assignment: CDR1 SEHNR and CDR2 FQNEAQ (reference sequence). There are 13 residues in the CDR3. V lost 5 bases to trimming and J lost 5 bases, with 9 bases between them. The CDR3 sequence is CASSRDMNEKLFF. Written as DNA, the CDR3 is TGTGCCAGCAGCCGGGACATGAATGAAAAACTGTTTTTT.

The rearrangement uses TRBV27 and TRBJ2-3; 10 bases line up with TRBD2. Unmatched junction bases numbered 11, after V lost 3 bases and J lost 2 bases. Germline assignment: CDR1 MNHEY and CDR2 SMNVEV (reference sequence). The CDR3 is made up of 18 amino acids. DNA for the CDR3: TGTGCCAGCAGTTTCGGCTTAGAAGCGGGGGGGCTCACAGATACGCAGTATTTT. It is translated as CASSFGLEAGGLTDTQYF.

This chain links TRBV7-2 with TRBJ1-1; D remains unclear. This CDR3 region has 14 residues. The V gene's germline CDR1 is SGHTA and CDR2 FQGNSA. Deletions cut 3 bases from V and 0 bases from J, with 8 bases between. The CDR3 loop reads CASSFGFLNTEAFF. CDR3 DNA: TGTGCCAGCAGCTTCGGGTTCTTGAACACTGAAGCTTTCTTT.

The chain recombines TRBV6-1 with TRBJ1-1; D possibly corresponds to TRBD1 (6 bases). This CDR3 has 12 amino acids. V shed 6 bases and J shed 4 bases, with 9 bases lying between them. Germline CDR1 and CDR2: MNHNS and SASEGT. The CDR3 is CASSTGSTEAFF. DNA for the CDR3: TGTGCCAGCAGCACAGGGTCCACTGAAGCTTTCTTT.

The J gene is TRBJ1-6, the V gene TRBV27; 7 nucleotides line up with TRBD1. V trimming: 4 bases; J trimming: 9 bases; junction bases outside the gene matches: 15. The CDR3 loop spans 17 amino acids. Germline-derived CDR1 and CDR2 are MNHEY and SMNVEV (reference sequence). Written as DNA, the CDR3 is TGTGCCAGCAGTTCCCAACAGGGGCTGGAATGGAGTTCACCCCTCCACTTT. It yields the protein CASSSQQGLEWSSPLHF.

The rearrangement uses TRBV11-2 and TRBJ2-7; possibly TRBD2 for D (5 bases). CDR1 is SGHAT and CDR2 is FQNNGV in the germline V gene. This CDR3 has 17 residues. Trimming cost V 5 bases and J 3 bases, with 23 bases left between them. This chain's CDR3 is CASSTSTGILTLYEQYF. DNA for the CDR3: TGTGCCAGCAGCACCTCCACCGGGATCCTAACCCTCTACGAGCAGTACTTC.

This chain uses TRBV29-1 with TRBJ2-7; 12 nucleotides agree with TRBD1. CDR1 and CDR2 from the germline V gene are SQVTM and ANQGSEA. This CDR3 contains 15 residues. The V segment lost 5 bases and the J segment 4 bases; nucleotides outside the gene matches: 9. The CDR3 here is CSVQVGTGGSYEQYF. CDR3 coding DNA: TGCAGCGTTCAGGTTGGGACAGGGGGCTCTTACGAGCAGTACTTC.

The CDR3 nucleotides read TGTGCCAGCTCTAATATCCAAGAGACCCAGTACTTC. Translated: CASSNIQETQYF. The chain has TRBV6-6 and TRBJ2-5, with no clear D. The V gene's germline CDR1 is MNHNY and CDR2 SVGAGI (reference sequence). Trimming left V 8 bases short and J 1 base short, with 8 bases between. The CDR3 totals 12 residues.

The CDR3 region has the DNA TGTGCCAGCAGCGTAGCTCTATTGGGGGCAGGGCTGGGGACCGGGGAGCTGTTTTTT. It yields the protein CASSVALLGAGLGTGELFF. The chain is built from TRBV9 and TRBJ2-2, with a possible D match to TRBD1 (6 bases). CDR3 length equals 19 residues. V dropped 0 bases and J dropped 5 bases, with 23 bases sitting between them. Germline CDR1 is SGDLS and CDR2 is YYNGEE.

The chain joins TRBV4-1 to TRBJ2-1, with D unclear. The CDR3 runs 13 residues. CDR1 and CDR2 from the germline V gene are MGHRA and YSYEKL. Deletions cut 4 bases from V and 7 bases from J, with 11 bases between. The CDR3 protein is CASSLPSGNEQFF. The DNA for the CDR3 is TGCGCCAGCAGCCTACCGTCCGGGAATGAGCAGTTCTTC.

This chain links TRBV5-1 with TRBJ2-7; 15 nucleotides align to TRBD2. The J segment lost 0 bases and the V segment lost 4 bases, leaving 8 bases of the junction unmatched. The CDR3 runs 18 residues. From germline, CDR1 is SGHRS and CDR2 YFSETQ. The CDR3 bases are TGCGCCAGCAGCCCGGGACTAGCGGGGGGCATAAGCTCCTACGAGCAGTACTTC. Translating it yields CASSPGLAGGISSYEQYF. The full variable domain, with the rest looked up from reference TRBV5-1 and TRBJ2-7, is KAGVTQTPRYLIKTRGQQVTLSCSPISGHRSVSWYQQTPGQGLQFLFEYFSETQRNKGNFPGRFSGRQFSNSRSEMNVSTLELGDSALYLCASSPGLAGGISSYEQYFGPGTRLTVT.

This chain uses TRBV7-2 with TRBJ2-3; D might be TRBD2 (7 bases). The ends were cut back, 1 base at V and 5 bases at J, with 16 bases in the middle. CDR1 is SGHTA, CDR2 FQGNSA, per germline. This CDR3 has 16 residues. CDR3 bases: TGTGCCAGCAGCTTAGGCTTCGGGGGGCGCGGAGATACGCAGTATTTT. Its protein is CASSLGFGGRGDTQYF. The full variable domain, completed using reference TRBV7-2 and TRBJ2-3, is GAGVSQSPSNKVTEKGKDVELRCDPISGHTALYWYRQSLGQGLEFLIYFQGNSAPDKSGLPSDRFSAERTGGSVSTLTIQRTQQEDSAVYLCASSLGFGGRGDTQYFGPGTRLTVL.

The chain joins TRBV19 to TRBJ1-1, with D hard to call. Trimming shortened V by 2 bases and J by 4 bases, and 11 bases separated the two germline ends. Looked up from germline, CDR1 is LNHDA and CDR2 is SQIVND (reference sequence). The CDR3 runs 14 residues. The CDR3 is CASSITGVGTEAFF. For the CDR3, the DNA is TGTGCCAGTAGTATAACCGGGGTCGGCACTGAAGCTTTCTTT.

This clone has only a few counts. This CDR3 reads CSVFNNEQFF. CDR3 nucleotides: TGCAGCGTTTTTAACAATGAGCAGTTCTTC. V usage is TRBV29-1 and J usage is TRBJ2-1; D gene uncertain. Germline CDR1 reads SQVTM; CDR2 reads ANQGSEA. Between the trimmed V and J ends, which lost 5 bases and 5 bases, there was a span of 4 bases. The CDR3 spans 10 residues.

The gene calls are TRBV7-2 and TRBJ2-7, with D possibly matching TRBD2 (6 bases). Germline CDR1 is SGHTA and CDR2 is FQGNSA. This CDR3 comprises 14 residues. V lost 5 bases and J lost 5, with 16 bases in between. CDR3 sequence reads: CASSQAGRGDEQYF. The CDR3 bases are TGTGCCAGCAGCCAGGCGGGAAGGGGCGACGAGCAGTACTTC.

The V gene is TRBV4-1, the J gene TRBJ2-1, with 11 bases matching TRBD2. V was pared by 3 bases and J by 6 bases, with 1 base of the junction left unmatched. Germline V gene sequence: CDR1 MGHRA, CDR2 YSYEKL. CDR3 size: 14 residues. CDR3 bases: TGCGCCAGCAGCCAGGGACTAGCGGTCAATGAGCAGTTCTTC. Translating it yields CASSQGLAVNEQFF.

V and J are TRBV15 and TRBJ2-1; TRBD1 matches 8 bases. Trimming took 1 base from V and 2 from J; bases not matched to a gene: 4. Germline V lookup: CDR1 LNHNV, CDR2 YYDKDF (reference sequence). CDR3 length: 16 amino acids. This chain's CDR3 is CATSRVDRDPYNEQFF. DNA of the CDR3: TGTGCCACCAGCAGAGTGGACAGGGACCCCTACAATGAGCAGTTCTTC. Variable domain in full (rest from reference TRBV15 and TRBJ2-1): DAMVIQNPRYQVTQFGKPVTLSCSQTLNHNVMYWYQQKSSQAPKLLFHYYDKDFNNEADTPDNFQSRRPNTSFCFLDIRSPGLGDTAMYLCATSRVDRDPYNEQFFGPGTRLTVL.

This chain uses TRBV7-6 with TRBJ2-2, with a possible D match to TRBD2 (7 bases). Germline CDR1 reads SGHVS; CDR2 reads FNYEAQ. Trimming took 7 bases from V and 6 from J, leaving 15 bases between them. The CDR3 has 14 amino acids. This CDR3 reads CASTTRGGAGELFF. CDR3 nucleotides: TGTGCCAGCACGACCAGAGGGGGGGCCGGGGAGCTGTTTTTT.

The chain has TRBV7-2 and TRBJ2-7; 13 nucleotides align to TRBD2. The CDR3 runs to 17 residues. Germline V CDR1 and CDR2: SGHTA, FQGNSA. The V segment lost 5 bases and the J segment 0 bases; nucleotides outside the gene matches: 7. CDR3 sequence reads: CASSRTSGGEVSYEQYF. Here the CDR3 DNA reads TGTGCCAGCAGCCGGACTAGCGGGGGTGAGGTCTCCTACGAGCAGTACTTC.

V gene TRBV4-3 combines with J gene TRBJ1-5; D might be TRBD1 (6 bases). The CDR3 has 16 residues. From germline, CDR1 is LGHNA and CDR2 YSLEER. The ends were cut back, 0 bases at V and 2 bases at J, with 11 bases in the middle. DNA for the CDR3: TGCGCCAGCAGCCAAGATCGGACAGTGGGCAATCAGCCCCAGCATTTT. This translates into CASSQDRTVGNQPQHF.

This clone is a singleton in its sample. This chain uses TRBV9 with TRBJ1-1, with 9 nucleotides matching TRBD1. CDR3 length equals 14 residues. Germline-derived CDR1 and CDR2 are SGDLS and YYNGEE. Trimming cost V 3 bases and J 7 bases; bases outside gene matches: 7. CDR3 sequence: CASSGGTGNGEAFF. The CDR3 DNA reads TGTGCCAGCAGCGGGGGGACAGGGAACGGTGAAGCTTTCTTT.

The chain is built from TRBV7-3 and TRBJ1-2; 9 bases match TRBD1. The CDR3 totals 11 residues. Germline values: CDR1 SGHTA, CDR2 FQGTGA. The CDR3 DNA follows: TGTGCGTCGACAGGGGGGTATGGCTACACCTTC. It translates to CASTGGYGYTF.

This chain links TRBV5-6 with TRBJ2-7; D is perhaps TRBD2 (6 bases). This CDR3 is 16 amino acids long. Trimming removed 2 bases at V and 3 bases at J, with 18 bases between. The germline gives CDR1 SGHDT, CDR2 YYEEEE. CDR3 nucleotides: TGTGCCAGCAGCTTAATCCGGGGGTGGGCTGTCTACGAGCAGTACTTC. It is translated as CASSLIRGWAVYEQYF. Looking up the rest from reference TRBV5-6 and TRBJ2-7 gives the full variable domain: DAGVTQSPTHLIKTRGQQVTLRCSPKSGHDTVSWYQQALGQGPQFIFQYYEEEERQRGNFPDRFSGHQFPNYSSELNVNALLLGDSALYLCASSLIRGWAVYEQYFGPGTRLTVT.

This chain links TRBV28 with TRBJ1-5, with D maybe TRBD1 (6 bases). The V end lost 5 bases, the J end lost 3 bases, and 14 bases lay between the germline ends. The CDR3 extends over 15 amino acids. Germline CDR1 MDHEN, CDR2 SYDVKM. The CDR3 coding sequence is TGTGCCAGCAGTGCCGGGACACGCTACAATCAGCCCCAGCATTTT. It codes for CASSAGTRYNQPQHF. The full variable domain, in which reference TRBV28 and TRBJ1-5 provide the parts outside the CDR3, is DVKVTQSSRYLVKRTGEKVFLECVQDMDHENMFWYRQDPGLGLRLIYFSYDVKMKEKGDIPEGYSVSREKKERFSLILESASTNQTSMYLCASSAGTRYNQPQHFGDGTRLSIL.

The chain carries TRBV28 and TRBJ2-7; the match to TRBD2 covers 14 bases. Germline assignment: CDR1 MDHEN and CDR2 SYDVKM. The CDR3 is 16 amino acids. The junction had 6 bases not matched to a gene; V was cut back by 3 bases and J by 5 bases. CDR3 loop: CASSLTRLAGGDEQYF. The DNA for the CDR3 is TGTGCCAGCAGTTTGACGCGACTAGCGGGAGGGGACGAGCAGTACTTC.

The chain joins TRBV5-6 to TRBJ1-1, with a weak D call TRBD1 (5 bases). V dropped 3 bases and J dropped 4 bases, with 19 bases sitting between them. The CDR3 has 16 residues. Per germline, CDR1 SGHDT and CDR2 YYEEEE. CDR3 coding DNA: TGTGCCAGCAGCTCGGTGGGTCAGGGTCCAGTCACTGAAGCTTTCTTT. Its protein is CASSSVGQGPVTEAFF. Looking up the rest from reference TRBV5-6 and TRBJ1-1 gives the full variable domain: DAGVTQSPTHLIKTRGQQVTLRCSPKSGHDTVSWYQQALGQGPQFIFQYYEEEERQRGNFPDRFSGHQFPNYSSELNVNALLLGDSALYLCASSSVGQGPVTEAFFGQGTRLTVV.

The chain uses TRBV7-2 and TRBJ2-1; 7 bases map to TRBD1. V gave up 4 bases and J gave up 2 bases; unmatched junction bases: 8. This CDR3 contains 16 residues. Germline V gene data show CDR1 as SGHTA and CDR2 as FQGNSA. This CDR3 reads CASSSRRDRAYNEQFF. CDR3 sequence (DNA): TGTGCCAGCAGCTCCCGTCGGGACAGAGCCTACAATGAGCAGTTCTTC.

V gene TRBV5-1 combines with J gene TRBJ1-2, with D possibly matching TRBD1 (6 bases). Trimming pared 5 bases from V and 3 bases from J, leaving 14 bases between. This CDR3 region has 14 residues. CDR1 and CDR2 (germline): SGHRS, YFSETQ. The CDR3 region has the DNA TGCGCCAGCAGTCCCGGGAGGGGGGACTATGGCTACACCTTC. Translating it yields CASSPGRGDYGYTF.

V is TRBV5-4 and J is TRBJ1-2, with 8 bases identical to TRBD1. Germline values: CDR1 SGHNT, CDR2 YYREEE (reference sequence). The CDR3 loop spans 17 amino acids. V lost 0 bases, J lost 4 bases, and 11 bases stayed unmatched. The DNA for the CDR3 is TGTGCCAGCAGCTTGGATCTAACCGGACAGGGCGGCTATGGCTACACCTTC. Translation: CASSLDLTGQGGYGYTF.

This chain connects TRBV18 to TRBJ1-4; unclear D gene. Trimming left V 3 bases short and J 8 bases short, with 10 bases between. The CDR3 is made up of 13 amino acids. Per the germline V gene, CDR1 is KGHSH and CDR2 is LQKENI. The CDR3 loop is CASSPAPGEKLFF. For the CDR3, the DNA is TGTGCCAGCTCACCGGCCCCGGGGGAAAAACTGTTTTTT. The full variable domain, with the rest looked up from reference TRBV18 and TRBJ1-4, is NAGVMQNPRHLVRRRGQEARLRCSPMKGHSHVYWYRQLPEEGLKFMVYLQKENIIDESGMPKERFSAEFPKEGPSILRIQQVVRGDSAAYFCASSPAPGEKLFFGSGTQLSVL.